These 12 T cell receptor beta chains came from one sample sequenced in a study of cytomegalovirus exposure and HLA in healthy donors. The PCR had 60 Vbeta and 13 Jbeta primers. Measured with immunoSEQ multiplex PCR; TCRdb has only the in-frame clones, and not every one. Of tens of thousands of clones listed, over 75% are singletons. Sequencing was done on a sample of PBMCs. Receptors were obtained from a male donor in good health and CMV-seropositive.

This rearrangement joins TRBV5-6 to TRBJ1-1; D is unresolved. Germline V gene sequence: CDR1 SGHDT, CDR2 YYEEEE. CDR3 length equals 11 residues. Trimming took off 3 bases at V and 11 bases at J, with 11 bases between the two ends. The DNA of the CDR3 is TGTGCCAGCAGCTCCTTCAATCGGGCTTTCTTT. Amino acid sequence: CASSSFNRAFF.

The chain joins TRBV6-4 to TRBJ2-7; D may be TRBD2 (7 bases). The germline CDR1 and CDR2 sequences are MRHNA and SNTAGT. The CDR3 runs 16 residues. V was cut by 3 bases and J by 2 bases, with 17 bases left in between. The CDR3 nucleotides are TGTGCCAGCAGTGAAGAGGGGGGGCAGGAGACCTACGAGCAGTACTTC. Translated, it gives CASSEEGGQETYEQYF.

The rearrangement joins TRBV28 to TRBJ1-4; 10 nucleotides align to TRBD1. The CDR3 sequence is 15 residues long. CDR1 is MDHEN and CDR2 is SYDVKM in the germline V gene. After removal of 11 bases from V and 8 bases from J, the junction contained 14 bases not matched to a gene. DNA of the CDR3: TGTGCCTCGAAGTGGGAAGACAGGGGGCACGAAAAACTGTTTTTT. This gives the protein CASKWEDRGHEKLFF.

The chain employs TRBV13 and TRBJ2-5, with a tentative D call TRBD2 (5 bases). The CDR3 is made up of 13 amino acids. With 2 bases removed from V and 2 bases from J, the gap between germline ends came to 6 bases. Germline CDR1 and CDR2: PRHDT and FYEKMQ (reference sequence). The CDR3 loop reads CASSLRGQETQYF. CDR3 coding DNA: TGTGCCAGCAGCTTACGGGGTCAAGAGACCCAGTACTTC.

This clone showed up just once. The gene calls are TRBV7-2 and TRBJ2-1; D gene uncertain. The CDR3 runs to 15 residues. Germline V gene sequence: CDR1 SGHTA, CDR2 FQGNSA. V was pared by 1 base and J by 4 bases, with 11 bases between. The CDR3 region is CASSLDLGSYNEQFF. The CDR3 bases are TGTGCCAGCAGCTTAGATCTCGGGTCGTACAATGAGCAGTTCTTC.

This chain connects TRBV28 to TRBJ2-1; D ambiguous. V was clipped by 1 base and J by 7 bases, with 5 bases between them. The germline V gene has CDR1 MDHEN and CDR2 SYDVKM. The CDR3 has 12 residues. The CDR3 nucleotides are TGTGCCAGCAGTTTATCCCGGAATGAGCAGTTCTTC. Translation: CASSLSRNEQFF. Together with reference TRBV28 and TRBJ2-1, the CDR3 gives the full variable domain: DVKVTQSSRYLVKRTGEKVFLECVQDMDHENMFWYRQDPGLGLRLIYFSYDVKMKEKGDIPEGYSVSREKKERFSLILESASTNQTSMYLCASSLSRNEQFFGPGTRLTVL.

The chain recombines TRBV19 with TRBJ1-2, with D unresolved. The CDR3 is 13 residues long. The germline CDR1 and CDR2 sequences are LNHDA and SQIVND (reference sequence). V was trimmed by 3 bases and J by 3 bases, leaving 8 bases between them. Here the CDR3 DNA reads TGTGCCAGTAGTATCCGGGAGGACTATGGCTACACCTTC. Protein: CASSIREDYGYTF. Drawing the rest from reference TRBV19 and TRBJ1-2, the complete variable domain is DGGITQSPKYLFRKEGQNVTLSCEQNLNHDAMYWYRQDPGQGLRLIYYSQIVNDFQKGDIAEGYSVSREKKESFPLTVTSAQKNPTAFYLCASSIREDYGYTFGSGTRLTVV.

V and J are TRBV7-2 and TRBJ2-1; a possible D gene is TRBD1 (5 bases). Looked up from germline, CDR1 is SGHTA and CDR2 is FQGNSA. CDR3 length: 15 residues. V shed 5 bases and J shed 4 bases, with 15 bases lying between them. CDR3 amino acids: CASSPYGQPYNEQFF. Written as DNA, the CDR3 is TGTGCCAGCAGCCCCTATGGACAACCATACAATGAGCAGTTCTTC.

This chain links TRBV6-5 with TRBJ1-1; 10 bases match TRBD1. Germline lookup yields CDR1 MNHEY and CDR2 SVGAGI. Trimming removed 4 bases from V and 1 base from J; junction bases left unmatched: 6. CDR3 size: 16 residues. CDR3 sequence: CASSSTDRGPNTEAFF. In DNA, the CDR3 is TGTGCCAGCAGTTCGACCGACAGGGGGCCGAACACTGAAGCTTTCTTT.

This rearrangement joins TRBV6-6 to TRBJ1-5; unclear D gene. CDR1 and CDR2 from the germline V gene are MNHNY and SVGAGI (reference sequence). The CDR3 loop spans 14 amino acids. V was shortened by 4 bases and J by 2 bases, with 9 bases between the two germline ends. The CDR3 DNA is TGTGCCAGCAGTTCAGTGAACGGCAATCAGCCCCAGCATTTT. Translating gives CASSSVNGNQPQHF.

The chain carries TRBV7-6 and TRBJ2-5; D is unclear. Germline loops: CDR1 SGHVS, CDR2 FNYEAQ. The length of the CDR3 is 16 residues. The ends were cut back, 5 bases at V and 3 bases at J, with 19 bases in the middle. The CDR3 nucleotides are TGTGCCAGCAGCCCTAGATATCGCGAGCCTAAAGAGACCCAGTACTTC. It codes for CASSPRYREPKETQYF.

The chain is built from TRBV14 and TRBJ2-7; D perhaps matches TRBD1 (5 bases). CDR1 SGHDN and CDR2 FVKESK come from the germline V gene. V dropped 5 bases and J dropped 1 base, with 18 bases sitting between them. This CDR3 region has 16 residues. The chain's CDR3 is CASSNRRGLGSYEQYF. The CDR3 nucleotides are TGTGCCAGCAGCAACAGAAGGGGTTTAGGTTCCTACGAGCAGTACTTC.